This T cell receptor beta chain was identified in a study of post-analysis software for immune sequencing data. Study in general: The study covered relapsing-remitting, secondary progressive and progressive-relapsing courses of multiple sclerosis. General study findings and limits: Elevated frequency relative to controls characterized several TRBV segments in patients, TRBV5-6, TRBV5-1 and TRBV20-1 among them.

The CDR3 consists of 15 residues. Trimming cost V 6 bases and J 0 bases, with 14 bases left between them. Germline-derived CDR1 and CDR2 are SGHTA and FQGNSA. Presence of unique molecular identifiers characterized the TCR beta cDNA libraries. MiXCR was run by TCRdb on the PCR reads, yielding one entry per CDR3 protein. The data hold about 770,000 distinct CDR3 sequences, with about half observed a single time. As for this clonotype: Its target is not known.

This TCR derives from a girl aged 5-17 years with multiple sclerosis. The chain is built from TRBV7-2 and TRBJ1-1; tentative D call: TRBD1 (5 bases). Sequencing was performed on blood. The CDR3 DNA follows: TGTGCCAGCAGTCCGGGGGTTGGACTGAACACTGAAGCTTTCTTT. It encodes CASSPGVGLNTEAFF.